The 10 T cell receptor beta chains below come from one sample, sequenced in a study of cytomegalovirus exposure and HLA in healthy donors. Primers for the PCR totalled 60 Vbeta and 13 Jbeta. Sequencing was performed with immunoSEQ multiplex PCR; in TCRdb, only in-frame clones are kept and a portion is missing. The table includes 150,000 to 200,000 clones, roughly 85% detected once. Specimen: PBMCs. The receptors here all came from a woman in her twenties or thirties in good health and CMV-seropositive.

A remark on this clone: Given a much more abundant clone one base away, this may be a read error. The CDR3 bases are TGTGCCAGCAGCCTAAGCACAGATACGCAGTATTTT. This translates into CASSLSTDTQYF. V gene TRBV7-6 combines with J gene TRBJ2-3; no firm D call. The ends were cut back, 5 bases at V and 0 bases at J, with 3 bases in the middle. The germline gives CDR1 SGHVS, CDR2 FNYEAQ. The CDR3 extends over 12 amino acids.

The chain combines TRBV4-3 with TRBJ2-7; possibly TRBD2 for D (7 bases). Germline CDR1 is LGHNA and CDR2 is YSLEER. With 0 bases removed from V and 3 bases from J, the gap between germline ends came to 12 bases. This CDR3 comprises 15 residues. The CDR3 DNA reads TGCGCCAGCAGCCAAGATGGAGGGGGGGACTACGAGCAGTACTTC. It translates to CASSQDGGGDYEQYF.

The V call is TRBV27, the J call TRBJ2-7; D possibly corresponds to TRBD2 (6 bases). The CDR3 totals 16 residues. Germline V CDR1 and CDR2: MNHEY, SMNVEV (reference sequence). V lost 3 bases and J 0 bases, leaving 15 bases between the germline ends. The CDR3 DNA is TGTGCCAGCAGTTTGGCTCGTGGGGGGAGCTCCTACGAGCAGTACTTC. This sequence encodes CASSLARGGSSYEQYF.

The sample holds a few counts of this clone. The chain employs TRBV19 and TRBJ2-7; D is undetermined. Germline V lookup: CDR1 LNHDA, CDR2 SQIVND (reference sequence). The CDR3 is 13 residues long. The germline V and J ends were trimmed by 6 bases and 4 bases, with 13 bases remaining between them. The CDR3 here is CASSPIGFYEQYF. In nucleotides, the CDR3 is TGTGCCAGTAGCCCCATCGGGTTTTACGAGCAGTACTTC.

Only a few counts were recorded for this clone. The chain carries TRBV27 and TRBJ2-7; a possible D gene is TRBD2 (6 bases). CDR1 is MNHEY and CDR2 is SMNVEV in the germline V gene (reference sequence). V lost 3 bases to trimming and J lost 3 bases, with 9 bases between them. The CDR3 has 13 residues. CDR3 coding DNA: TGTGCCAGCAGTTTTACTAGCAACTACGAGCAGTACTTC. As protein: CASSFTSNYEQYF.

For the CDR3, the DNA is TGTGCCAGTAGTGGCCTCGGGACAGTGAGATCCGGGGAGCTGTTTTTT. This translates into CASSGLGTVRSGELFF. The chain couples TRBV19 to TRBJ2-2; 7 bases are shared with TRBD1. Germline V gene data show CDR1 as LNHDA and CDR2 as SQIVND (reference sequence). V gave up 5 bases and J gave up 6 bases; unmatched junction bases: 12. There are 16 residues in the CDR3.

J is TRBJ1-2 and V is TRBV4-1; possible D gene TRBD1, 5 bases. The CDR3 is 15 residues long. The V end was cut by 3 bases, the J end by 4 bases, with 15 bases between. Per germline, CDR1 MGHRA and CDR2 YSYEKL. This CDR3 reads CASSQRHGATYGYTF. As DNA, the CDR3 is TGCGCCAGCAGCCAGCGCCATGGGGCTACCTATGGCTACACCTTC.

The rearrangement uses TRBV7-8 and TRBJ1-4, with D perhaps TRBD1 (6 bases). This CDR3 contains 16 residues. Germline V lookup: CDR1 SGHVS, CDR2 FQNEAQ. The ends were cut back, 5 bases at V and 7 bases at J, with 20 bases in the middle. The CDR3 DNA follows: TGTGCCAGCAGCCTCCTAGGGGACAAAGGAACTGAAAAACTGTTTTTT. It yields the protein CASSLLGDKGTEKLFF.

V is TRBV19 and J is TRBJ2-7, with 7 bases aligning to TRBD2. V shed 7 bases, J shed 3 bases, and the junction held 12 bases outside the gene matches. CDR1 LNHDA and CDR2 SQIVND come from the germline V gene (reference sequence). The CDR3 covers 15 residues. CDR3 residues: CASIRQRGDYYEQYF. The CDR3 DNA sequence: TGTGCCAGTATTCGGCAGCGAGGGGACTACTACGAGCAGTACTTC.

This clone occurred once. Other DNA sequences in the sample encode the same CDR3. This chain links TRBV27 with TRBJ1-2, with 8 bases matching TRBD1. Germline loops: CDR1 MNHEY, CDR2 SMNVEV (reference sequence). V trimming: 5 bases; J trimming: 0 bases; junction bases outside the gene matches: 2. CDR3 length equals 14 residues. This CDR3 is CASSPGQANYGYTF. DNA of the CDR3: TGTGCCAGCAGTCCGGGACAGGCTAACTATGGCTACACCTTC.